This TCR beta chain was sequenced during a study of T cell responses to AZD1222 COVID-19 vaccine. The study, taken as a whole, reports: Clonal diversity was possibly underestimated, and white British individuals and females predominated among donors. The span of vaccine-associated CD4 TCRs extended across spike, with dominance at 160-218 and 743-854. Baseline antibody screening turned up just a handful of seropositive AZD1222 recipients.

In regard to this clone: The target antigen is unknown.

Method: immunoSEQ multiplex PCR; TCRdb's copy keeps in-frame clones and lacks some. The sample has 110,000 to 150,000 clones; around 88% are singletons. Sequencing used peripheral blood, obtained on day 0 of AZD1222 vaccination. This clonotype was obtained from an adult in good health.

CDR3 in amino acids: CASSLETYNEQFF. The DNA for the CDR3 is TGTGCCAGCAGTTTAGAGACCTACAATGAGCAGTTCTTC. The chain links TRBV5-6 to TRBJ2-1; the D is unclear. Trimming removed 5 bases at V and 2 bases at J, with 8 bases between. The CDR3 is 13 residues long. CDR1 is SGHDT and CDR2 is YYEEEE in the germline V gene.